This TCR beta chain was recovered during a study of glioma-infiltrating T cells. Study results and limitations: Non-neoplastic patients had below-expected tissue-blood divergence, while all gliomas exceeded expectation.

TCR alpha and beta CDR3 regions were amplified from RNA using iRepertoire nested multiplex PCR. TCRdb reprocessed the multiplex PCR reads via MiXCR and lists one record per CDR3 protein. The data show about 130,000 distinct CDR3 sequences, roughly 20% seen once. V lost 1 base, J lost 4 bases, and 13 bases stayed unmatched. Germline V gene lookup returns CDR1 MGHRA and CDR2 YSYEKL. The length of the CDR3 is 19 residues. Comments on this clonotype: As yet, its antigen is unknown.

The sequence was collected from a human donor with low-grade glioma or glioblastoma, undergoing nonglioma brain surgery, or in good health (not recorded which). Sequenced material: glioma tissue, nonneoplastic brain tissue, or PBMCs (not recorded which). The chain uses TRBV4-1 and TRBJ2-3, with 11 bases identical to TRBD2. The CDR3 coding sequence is TGCGCCAGCAGCCAAGGCGAGGGACTAGCGGAATCTAAGCCAGATACGCAGTATTTT. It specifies CASSQGEGLAESKPDTQYF.